Listed below are T cell receptor beta chains from one sample, sequenced in a study of shared clonotypes between healthy human individuals. Assay: immunoSEQ multiplex PCR; the TCRdb copy retains only in-frame clones and omits some. The sample records 400,000 to 500,000 clones, 76% being singletons. Specimen: PBMCs. The receptor set was obtained from a middle-aged woman in good health. Some clones in this sample may be carry-over from other donors' samples. CDR3s include the opening cysteine and the closing phenylalanine or tryptophan.

J	V	CDR3
TRBJ2-1	TRBV7-2	CASRGHSPYNEQFF
TRBJ2-2	TRBV11-3	CASSLRGGELFF
TRBJ2-5	TRBV7-9	CASSLEAGVTQETQYF
TRBJ2-5	TRBV9	CASSVAPGPQETQYF
TRBJ1-1	TRBV7-9	CASGDNEAFF
TRBJ1-4	TRBV30	CAWSGGGSNEKLFF
-	TRBV30	CAWSVPGFSGTRINEQFF
TRBJ2-3	TRBV5-1	CASSFGPTGRADTQYF
TRBJ2-4	TRBV11-2	CASKLRVTVIRAKNIQYF
TRBJ1-2	TRBV5-1	CASSLALGDDNGYTF
TRBJ2-1	TRBV4-3	CASSPESGTRYNEQFF
TRBJ1-1	TRBV6-4	CASSRDRGAEAFF
TRBJ2-2	TRBV5-4	CASKAWTDTGELFF
TRBJ2-1	TRBV7-3	CASSWTSGTTYNEQFF
TRBJ2-7	TRBV27	CASSSLREQYF
TRBJ1-5	TRBV7-2	CASSLVYVGQPQHF
TRBJ2-2	TRBV9	CASSTRLSNTGELFF
TRBJ1-3	TRBV9	CASSLTGGAASGNTIYF
TRBJ2-3	TRBV5-5	CASSPQGAPDTQYF
TRBJ1-2	TRBV6-5	CASSTDRDYGYTF
TRBJ2-7	TRBV7-2	CASSPNREIYEQYF
TRBJ2-1	TRBV30	CAWSVELAQFF
TRBJ1-2	TRBV5-1	CASSPTANYGYTF
TRBJ2-6	TRBV9	CASSVLSGVDSPSGANVLTF
TRBJ2-3	TRBV9	CASSPGNPSTDTQYF
TRBJ2-3	TRBV11-2	CASSLDSTVGNQYF
TRBJ2-2	TRBV9	CASSPSTAEGNTGELFF
TRBJ2-5	TRBV2	CASSDRGDFGKTQYF
TRBJ2-4	TRBV10-3	CAISQAMGGTGEGIQYF
TRBJ2-7	TRBV6-6	CASTNGDSYEQYF
TRBJ2-5	TRBV30	CAWSVRMREQYF
TRBJ2-1	TRBV11-2	CASSSSSGPYNEQFF
TRBJ2-5	TRBV6-1	CASSRNQETQYF
TRBJ2-3	TRBV5-5	CASSLASSTDTQYF
TRBJ1-1	TRBV7-8	CASSLAGLNTGAFF
TRBJ1-2	TRBV6-1	CASSPGQDRAYGYTF
TRBJ2-7	TRBV2	CASRGLAGFYEQYF
TRBJ2-7	TRBV7-9	CASSLAVDEQYF
TRBJ2-3	TRBV6-4	CASSTAGGADTQYF
TRBJ2-1	TRBV5-4	CASSFRTSGGYNEQFF
TRBJ2-1	TRBV7-2	CASSLGWGGEQFF
TRBJ1-5	TRBV18	CASSPDGNQPQHF
TRBJ1-3	TRBV9	CASSGGQLSGNTIYF
TRBJ1-5	TRBV18	CASSRATAQPQHF
TRBJ2-2	TRBV30	CAWRKGGLNTGELFF
TRBJ2-2	TRBV7-6	CASSGTSVNTGELFF